Following are 19 T cell receptor beta chains from one sample sequenced in a study of CD8 T cells in ankylosing spondylitis. TCRdb passed the 5' RACE reads through MiXCR, listing each CDR3 protein once. The sample lists 210,000 or so distinct CDR3 sequences, roughly 25% seen once, with more than 6.5% in the top ten. Specimen: blood, either unsorted or a sorted T cell fraction (not recorded which). The receptors originated from a male donor with ankylosing spondylitis or in good health (not recorded which).

The CDR3 is CSASLGSTNEKLFF. The CDR3 nucleotides read TGCAGTGCTAGTCTGGGATCAACTAATGAAAAACTGTTTTTT. This chain joins TRBV20-1 and TRBJ1-4; D is uncertain. CDR1 DFQATT and CDR2 SNEGSKA come from the germline V gene (reference sequence). The CDR3 is 14 residues long. V dropped 3 bases and J dropped 0 bases, with 8 bases sitting between them.

This clonotype was detected many times. The CDR3 nucleotides are TGCGCCAGCAGCCAAGACGACAGGACACCCCAGCATTTT. Residues: CASSQDDRTPQHF. The chain has TRBV4-1 and TRBJ1-5, with D tentatively TRBD1 (6 bases). The CDR3 covers 13 residues. Between the trimmed V and J ends, which lost 0 bases and 10 bases, there was a span of 10 bases. Germline CDR1 and CDR2: MGHRA and YSYEKL.

This clonotype was counted at least ten times. CDR3 nucleotides: TGCGCCAGCAGCTTCCCGGGACTAGCGGGAGTCAACAATGAGCAGTTCTTC. Translated: CASSFPGLAGVNNEQFF. The chain joins TRBV5-1 to TRBJ2-1, with 14 bases aligning to TRBD2. The germline CDR1 and CDR2 sequences are SGHRS and YFSETQ. Trimming removed 2 bases from V and 5 bases from J; junction bases left unmatched: 6. This CDR3 is built from 17 residues.

The V and J genes are TRBV14 and TRBJ2-2, with D perhaps matching TRBD2 (5 bases). Germline loops: CDR1 SGHDN, CDR2 FVKESK. Trimming left V 1 base short and J 8 bases short, with 8 bases between. The CDR3 has 13 residues. CDR3 amino acids: CASSQVLAGELFF. CDR3 bases: TGTGCCAGCAGCCAAGTTCTAGCAGGGGAGCTGTTTTTT. The full variable domain, completed using reference TRBV14 and TRBJ2-2, is EAGVTQFPSHSVIEKGQTVTLRCDPISGHDNLYWYRRVMGKEIKFLLHFVKESKQDESGMPNNRFLAERTGGTYSTLKVQPAELEDSGVYFCASSQVLAGELFFGEGSRLTVL.

V gene TRBV20-1 combines with J gene TRBJ2-1, with 9 nucleotides matching TRBD2. CDR1 and CDR2 from the germline V gene are DFQATT and SNEGSKA (reference sequence). The CDR3 is 18 residues long. V trimming: 0 bases; J trimming: 5 bases; junction bases outside the gene matches: 14. The CDR3 spells CSARDGRVRRLADNEQFF. The CDR3 bases are TGCAGTGCTAGAGATGGACGGGTGAGGAGACTAGCGGACAATGAGCAGTTCTTC.

This chain connects TRBV29-1 to TRBJ2-2; D is unresolved. This CDR3 has 13 amino acids. Germline V gene sequence: CDR1 SQVTM, CDR2 ANQGSEA. The V and J ends lost 1 base and 6 bases respectively, with 9 bases between them. The CDR3 loop is CSVEGNRAGELFF. The CDR3 DNA is TGCAGCGTTGAAGGGAATAGAGCCGGGGAGCTGTTTTTT.

Ten or more counts support this clonotype. Germline and junction disagree at one end, which may indicate a read error. This rearrangement joins TRBV29-1 to TRBJ2-2, with D unresolved. The length of the CDR3 is 11 residues. Germline V gene data show CDR1 as SQVTM and CDR2 as ANQGSEA. The CDR3 DNA is TGTGCGGCCAGGTTCACCGGGGAGCTGTTTTTT. Protein product: CAARFTGELFF.

V gene TRBV10-3 combines with J gene TRBJ2-7; 10 bases map to TRBD1. The ends lost 9 bases at V and 1 base at J; junction bases unmatched: 6. Germline CDR1 and CDR2: ENHRY and SYGVKD. CDR3 length equals 14 residues. This CDR3 reads CAIQPGQGSYEQYF. The CDR3 DNA sequence: TGTGCCATTCAACCGGGACAGGGGTCCTACGAGCAGTACTTC.

This clonotype was seen repeatedly, ten times or more. The CDR3 is CASSPRQGRDTEAFF. As DNA, the CDR3 is TGTGCCAGCAGCCCTAGACAGGGGAGGGACACTGAAGCTTTCTTT. The chain recombines TRBV5-5 with TRBJ1-1, with TRBD1 matching 8 bases. Germline CDR1 SGHKS, CDR2 YYEKEE (reference sequence). The CDR3 has 15 amino acids. V lost 4 bases and J lost 3; bases outside the gene matches: 8.

This clonotype was recorded a few times. The chain employs TRBV5-5 and TRBJ1-4; 7 bases are a match to TRBD1. Germline V gene lookup returns CDR1 SGHKS and CDR2 YYEKEE (reference sequence). J was trimmed by 7 bases and V by 3 bases; bases with no gene match: 6. This CDR3 is 14 amino acids long. CDR3 protein: CASSSAGTVEKLFF. The CDR3 nucleotides are TGTGCCAGCAGCTCCGCCGGGACAGTTGAAAAACTGTTTTTT. Looking up the rest from reference TRBV5-5 and TRBJ1-4 gives the full variable domain: DAGVTQSPTHLIKTRGQQVTLRCSPISGHKSVSWYQQVLGQGPQFIFQYYEKEERGRGNFPDRFSARQFPNYSSELNVNALLLGDSALYLCASSSAGTVEKLFFGSGTQLSVL.

The table lists this clonotype with many counts. J is TRBJ2-1 and V is TRBV7-9, with D possibly matching TRBD2 (6 bases). Germline V lookup: CDR1 SEHNR, CDR2 FQNEAQ (reference sequence). V lost 3 bases and J 8 bases, leaving 8 bases between the germline ends. There are 12 residues in the CDR3. The CDR3 region has the DNA TGTGCCAGCAGCTTGCGGGACGATGAGCAGTTCTTC. Its translation is CASSLRDDEQFF.

This clonotype appeared once. This CDR3 reads CASSHPVRDRGSNEQFF. CDR3 bases: TGTGCCAGCAGCCACCCGGTAAGGGACAGGGGGTCCAATGAGCAGTTCTTC. The chain has TRBV9 and TRBJ2-1; 11 bases fit TRBD1. There are 17 residues in the CDR3. The V gene end was trimmed by 4 bases and the J gene end by 6 bases; junction bases not matched to a gene: 12. CDR1 and CDR2 from the germline V gene are SGDLS and YYNGEE.

This clonotype was seen a handful of times. This sequence joins TRBV7-2 and TRBJ2-5, with D unclear. The CDR3 contains 15 residues. V was cut by 5 bases and J by 4 bases, with 17 bases left in between. Germline V lookup: CDR1 SGHTA, CDR2 FQGNSA. The CDR3 DNA follows: TGTGCCAGCAGCAAAACCGGACCCGATGGAGAGACCCAGTACTTC. It yields the protein CASSKTGPDGETQYF.

This clonotype occurred many times. In nucleotides, the CDR3 is TGTGCCAGCAGCCGGAAGGTCGGAACAGATACGCAGTATTTT. Amino acids: CASSRKVGTDTQYF. The genes are TRBV3-1 and TRBJ2-3; no firm D call. The germline V and J ends were trimmed by 4 bases and 3 bases, with 11 bases remaining between them. CDR3 length equals 14 residues. Germline V gene lookup returns CDR1 LGHDT and CDR2 YNNKEL (reference sequence).

This clonotype was recorded at least ten times. The DNA of the CDR3 is TGCAGTGCCCTCGCCCGTCAGGGGCCCGGAAAAGAGACCCAGTACTTC. It specifies CSALARQGPGKETQYF. This chain connects TRBV20-1 to TRBJ2-5; possible D gene TRBD1, 6 bases. CDR3 length: 16 amino acids. Germline V gene data show CDR1 as DFQATT and CDR2 as SNEGSKA (reference sequence). Trimming cost V 6 bases and J 3 bases, with 23 bases left between them.

This clonotype came up many times. The chain uses TRBV12-3 or TRBV12-4 and TRBJ2-7; D ambiguous. Trimming cost V 1 base and J 6 bases, with 7 bases left between them. CDR3 size: 12 residues. CDR3 DNA: TGTGCCAGCAGTTTAGGGTGGGGCGAGCAGTACTTC. It codes for CASSLGWGEQYF.

There are many counts of this clonotype. The genes are TRBV10-3 and TRBJ1-5; a weak D match, TRBD1 (6 bases). Trimming pared 5 bases from V and 3 bases from J, leaving 11 bases between. Germline CDR1 ENHRY, CDR2 SYGVKD. The CDR3 extends over 14 amino acids. CDR3 DNA sequence: TGTGCCATCAGTCTCTCAGGGGACAATCAGCCCCAGCATTTT. Translated: CAISLSGDNQPQHF.

The chain employs TRBV20-1 and TRBJ1-6; D unclear. V dropped 4 bases and J dropped 6 bases, with 10 bases sitting between them. The CDR3 consists of 13 residues. The germline CDR1 and CDR2 sequences are DFQATT and SNEGSKA (reference sequence). The CDR3 loop is CSATLGSNSPLHF. CDR3 coding DNA: TGCAGTGCTACCTTGGGCTCTAATTCACCCCTCCACTTT.

This sequence joins TRBV5-6 and TRBJ2-7, with D unresolved. The V and J ends lost 2 bases and 5 bases respectively, with 5 bases between them. CDR1 and CDR2 from the germline V gene are SGHDT and YYEEEE. This CDR3 comprises 11 residues. CDR3: CASSFLNEQYF. The CDR3 DNA is TGTGCCAGCAGCTTCCTTAACGAGCAGTACTTC.